What follows describes a single T cell receptor (beta chain). The antigen is undetermined. The data belong to a study of cytomegalovirus exposure and HLA in healthy donors. Repertoires were generated with immunoSEQ multiplex PCR, while TCRdb's copy carries only in-frame clones and drops some. The sample has under 350,000 clones, roughly 85% seen once. Study-level findings and limits: The investigators catalogued 180 or so TCR beta chains as cytomegalovirus-associated. Subsequent analysis of the 120 or so validation repertoires found a tendency for first-cohort TCR clusters to co-occur.

This sequence was found in a woman younger than 35 in good health and CMV-seronegative. Material for sequencing was PBMCs.

CDR3 coding DNA: TGTGCCAGCAGTTACTCTGGCGGGACAGGGGACGCTGAAGCTTTCTTT. The encoded protein is CASSYSGGTGDAEAFF. The chain has TRBV6-5 and TRBJ1-1; 10 bases map to TRBD1. There are 16 residues in the CDR3. The J segment lost 6 bases and the V segment lost 0 bases, leaving 7 bases of the junction unmatched. CDR1 MNHEY and CDR2 SVGAGI come from the germline V gene.